One and the same sample provided the 16 T cell receptor beta chains below, sequenced in a study of technical replicates of blood from a few donors. Clones were sequenced by immunoSEQ multiplex PCR, and TCRdb holds only the in-frame ones, with some missing. The data contain about 75,000 clones, 97% of them singletons. Specimen: T cells isolated from PBMCs. Receptors were obtained from a human donor in good health.

The genes are TRBV5-4 and TRBJ1-1; 10 bases align to TRBD1. V gave up 4 bases and J gave up 5 bases; unmatched junction bases: 8. Germline V gives CDR1 SGHNT, CDR2 YYREEE (reference sequence). The CDR3 loop spans 15 amino acids. CDR3 sequence: CASSRGQGLETEAFF. CDR3 nucleotides: TGTGCCAGCAGCCGGGGACAGGGGTTAGAGACTGAAGCTTTCTTT.

The chain joins TRBV11-2 to TRBJ1-2; D ambiguous. The length of the CDR3 is 17 residues. CDR1 is SGHAT and CDR2 is FQNNGV in the germline V gene. V lost 0 bases to trimming and J lost 4 bases, with 18 bases between them. CDR3 DNA: TGTGCCAGCAGCTTAGATCGAGGGCGGCGGACCGGCTATGGCTACACCTTC. This sequence encodes CASSLDRGRRTGYGYTF.

The V and J genes are TRBV27 and TRBJ1-2; 8 bases are shared with TRBD1. Germline V gene data show CDR1 as MNHEY and CDR2 as SMNVEV (reference sequence). Germline trimming cut 5 bases from V and 7 bases from J; bases unmatched to any gene: 3. This CDR3 spans 12 amino acids. The CDR3 region has the DNA TGTGCCAGCAGTCCAGGGGGCTTTGGCTACACCTTC. Its protein is CASSPGGFGYTF.

The chain couples TRBV10-1 to TRBJ2-7; 10 positions agree with TRBD1. V was clipped by 3 bases and J by 4 bases; unmatched bases: 18. Germline CDR1 and CDR2: WNHNN and SYGVQD (reference sequence). The CDR3 totals 19 residues. CDR3 coding DNA: TGCGCCAGCAGTGACAATCCGAGAGTAAGACAGGGGGCCTTTTACGAGCAGTACTTC. Translation: CASSDNPRVRQGAFYEQYF.

The rearrangement links TRBV28 to TRBJ1-5; TRBD1 matches at 8 bases. CDR3 length: 15 amino acids. CDR1 and CDR2 from the germline V gene are MDHEN and SYDVKM. With V trimmed by 5 bases and J by 8 bases, 11 bases remained unmatched. This CDR3 reads CASSVPSTGVKPQHF. CDR3 bases: TGTGCCAGCAGTGTTCCCTCGACAGGGGTCAAGCCCCAGCATTTT. The full variable domain, with the rest looked up from reference TRBV28 and TRBJ1-5, is DVKVTQSSRYLVKRTGEKVFLECVQDMDHENMFWYRQDPGLGLRLIYFSYDVKMKEKGDIPEGYSVSREKKERFSLILESASTNQTSMYLCASSVPSTGVKPQHFGDGTRLSIL.

The rearrangement links TRBV7-2 to TRBJ2-2; no firm D call. The V gene lost 1 base and the J gene lost 5 bases, with 11 bases spanning the gap. The CDR3 runs 15 residues. The V gene's germline CDR1 is SGHTA and CDR2 FQGNSA. CDR3 sequence reads: CASSLVGVVTGELFF. The CDR3 DNA is TGTGCCAGCAGCTTAGTCGGTGTGGTAACCGGGGAGCTGTTTTTT.

In its sample, this clone was seen once. The chain joins TRBV19 to TRBJ1-5; TRBD1 aligns across 9 bases. This CDR3 region has 15 residues. The germline CDR1 and CDR2 sequences are LNHDA and SQIVND (reference sequence). V was clipped by 5 bases and J by 0 bases; unmatched bases: 2. This CDR3 reads CASSRTGDSNQPQHF. The DNA for the CDR3 is TGTGCCAGTAGTCGGACAGGGGATAGCAATCAGCCCCAGCATTTT.

The CDR3 DNA follows: TGCAGTGCCGCGCCGGAGCACGAGCAGTACTTC. Protein: CSAAPEHEQYF. The chain carries TRBV20-1 and TRBJ2-7, with no clear D. This CDR3 is 11 amino acids long. V was shortened by 6 bases and J by 5 bases, with 11 bases between the two germline ends. Looked up from germline, CDR1 is DFQATT and CDR2 is SNEGSKA (reference sequence).

The genes are TRBV11-2 and TRBJ2-7, with 8 bases fitting TRBD1. The CDR3 extends over 14 amino acids. In germline, CDR1 is SGHAT, CDR2 FQNNGV. Unmatched junction bases numbered 7, after V lost 5 bases and J lost 4 bases. Written as DNA, the CDR3 is TGTGCCAGCAGCAACGGACAGGGTGGTTACGAGCAGTACTTC. This gives the protein CASSNGQGGYEQYF.

This clone was seen only once. The rearrangement uses TRBV9 and TRBJ2-3, with 12 positions matching TRBD2. This CDR3 comprises 17 residues. Germline-derived CDR1 and CDR2 are SGDLS and YYNGEE. J was trimmed by 0 bases and V by 4 bases; bases with no gene match: 6. The DNA for the CDR3 is TGTGCCAGCAGCTCATGGACTAGCGGGGCCAGCACAGATACGCAGTATTTT. It is translated as CASSSWTSGASTDTQYF.

This rearrangement joins TRBV28 to TRBJ2-1, with TRBD1 identical over 11 bases. This CDR3 spans 15 amino acids. Losses at the gene ends were 7 bases for V and 5 bases for J; bases not matched to a gene: 7. Germline CDR1 reads MDHEN; CDR2 reads SYDVKM. The CDR3 reads CASTLGQGVNNEQFF. The CDR3 DNA reads as TGTGCCAGCACCCTGGGACAGGGGGTCAACAATGAGCAGTTCTTC.

The chain joins TRBV12-2 to TRBJ2-7; no check of the table's D call, TRBD2, against the DNA was made. TRBV12-2 is deemed a pseudogene. The CDR3 has 19 amino acids. Here the CDR3 reads CASRLVNRPGTPSSYEQYF. CDR3 coding DNA: TGTGCAAGTCGCTTAGTTAACCGCCCCGGGACTCCGAGCTCCTACGAGCAGTACTTC.

The CDR3 spells CASSFSSGDYEQYF. CDR3 sequence (DNA): TGTGCCAGCAGTTTTTCCAGCGGGGACTACGAGCAGTACTTC. The chain combines TRBV27 with TRBJ2-7; 7 nucleotides agree with TRBD2. Germline lookup yields CDR1 MNHEY and CDR2 SMNVEV (reference sequence). V lost 3 bases to trimming and J lost 3 bases; unmatched junction nucleotides: 5. The CDR3 has 14 residues.

The V call is TRBV10-1, the J call TRBJ2-2; D is undetermined. Germline assignment: CDR1 WNHNN and CDR2 SYGVQD (reference sequence). Trimming left V 2 bases short and J 2 bases short, with 12 bases between. The CDR3 is 16 amino acids. The CDR3 loop is CASSEGQALNTGELFF. The CDR3 DNA follows: TGCGCCAGCAGTGAGGGGCAGGCCCTTAACACCGGGGAGCTGTTTTTT.

This rearrangement joins TRBV6-1 to TRBJ2-7, with D unclear. V lost 7 bases to trimming and J lost 1 base, with 14 bases between them. CDR1 and CDR2 from the germline V gene are MNHNS and SASEGT. CDR3 length: 14 amino acids. This chain's CDR3 is CASILALESYEQYF. CDR3 nucleotides: TGTGCCAGCATTCTGGCCCTAGAATCCTACGAGCAGTACTTC.

The count of this clone is one. The J gene is TRBJ2-3, the V gene TRBV10-3; D might be TRBD1 (6 bases). This CDR3 has 17 amino acids. CDR1 and CDR2 from the germline V gene are ENHRY and SYGVKD. With 2 bases removed from V and 3 bases from J, the gap between germline ends came to 18 bases. The CDR3 nucleotides are TGTGCCATCAGTGAGGCAACACAGGGATCTTATACAGATACGCAGTATTTT. Its protein product is CAISEATQGSYTDTQYF.